This note documents a single TCR beta chain sequence. The template was genomic DNA from peripheral blood, not RNA. The data originate from a study of T cell repertoires in aging, cancer and after chemotherapy. Rearranged V-D-J TRB sequences were amplified with a mixed TRB-A/B primer pool. TCRdb reprocessed the multiplex PCR reads with MiXCR, giving one entry per CDR3 protein. The sample has 9,000 or so distinct CDR3 sequences; approximately 30% are singletons. Sequencing was performed on blood. The origin of this receptor is a human donor in good health.

CDR3 sequence: CASSQEIQRTDTQYF. DNA of the CDR3: TGTGCCAGCAGCCAAGAAATTCAGAGAACAGATACGCAGTATTTT. V gene TRBV14 combines with J gene TRBJ2-3; no clear D gene. Germline-derived CDR1 and CDR2 are SGHDN and FVKESK. Trimming cost V 0 bases and J 3 bases, with 10 bases left between them. The CDR3 is 15 amino acids.